Sequencing of this TCR beta chain was carried out in a study of blood T cell repertoires in COVID-19. Study-level information: Collection of acute and convalescent COVID-19 samples took place in the United States, Italy and Spain. The analysed material was cDNA or gDNA that came from T cells, B-cell-depleted T cells, or PBMCs.

Original handling: It was from reference gene primer amplification that nucleated cell counts were estimated. The data were produced by immunoSEQ multiplex PCR, yet TCRdb's version contains in-frame clones alone and is incomplete. Clone size and the V and J calls come from that table; the DNA yielded D and trimming. The table shows about 240,000 clones, with about nine tenths occurring only once. The sequence was obtained from a man aged 55 to 69 who had recovered from COVID-19. The sequencing input was peripheral blood.

CDR3 in amino acids: CASSLDRLRGGYEQYF. The CDR3 bases are TGTGCCAGCAGCTTAGACAGGTTGCGGGGTGGCTACGAGCAGTACTTC. The rearrangement joins TRBV7-9 to TRBJ2-7, with D tentatively TRBD2 (6 bases). The CDR3 runs 16 residues. CDR1 is SEHNR, CDR2 FQNEAQ, per germline (reference sequence). V lost 1 base to trimming and J lost 3 bases, with 16 bases between them. The whole variable domain, remainder taken from reference TRBV7-9 and TRBJ2-7, is DTGVSQNPRHKITKRGQNVTFRCDPISEHNRLYWYRQTLGQGPEFLTYFQNEAQLEKSRLLSDRFSAERPKGSFSTLEIQRTEQGDSAMYLCASSLDRLRGGYEQYFGPGTRLTVT.